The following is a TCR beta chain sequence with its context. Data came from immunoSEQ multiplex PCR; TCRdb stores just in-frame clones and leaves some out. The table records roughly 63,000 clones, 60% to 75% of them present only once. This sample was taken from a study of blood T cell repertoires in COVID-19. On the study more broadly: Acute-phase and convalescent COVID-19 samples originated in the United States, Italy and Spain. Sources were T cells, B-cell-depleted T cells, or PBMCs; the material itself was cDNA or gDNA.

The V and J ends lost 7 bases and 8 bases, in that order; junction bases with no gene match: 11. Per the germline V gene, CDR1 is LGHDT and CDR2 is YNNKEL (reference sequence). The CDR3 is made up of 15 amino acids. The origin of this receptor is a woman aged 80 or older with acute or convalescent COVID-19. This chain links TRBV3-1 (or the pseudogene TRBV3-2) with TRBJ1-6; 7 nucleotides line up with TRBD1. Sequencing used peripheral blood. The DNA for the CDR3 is TGTGCCAGCACCCGACAGGGCCAGAGAGATTCACCCCTCCACTTT. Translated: CASTRQGQRDSPLHF.